Below are 12 T cell receptor beta chains sequenced from a single sample in a study of glioma-infiltrating T cells after dendritic cell vaccination. The data were produced by immunoSEQ multiplex PCR, yet TCRdb's version contains in-frame clones alone and is incomplete. The sample has about 82,000 clones, over 80% seen once. The time point denotes: after dendritic cell vaccination, including at tumor progression/relapse. This specimen was blood, taken after dendritic cell vaccination. Receptors originate from a human donor with glioblastoma.

V and J are TRBV9 and TRBJ2-7; 11 bases agree with TRBD2. Trimming cost V 2 bases and J 5 bases; bases outside gene matches: 6. The germline gives CDR1 SGDLS, CDR2 YYNGEE. There are 15 residues in the CDR3. This chain's CDR3 is CASSVSGLAVNEQYF. CDR3 DNA sequence: TGTGCCAGCAGCGTCTCGGGACTAGCGGTAAACGAGCAGTACTTC.

The chain links TRBV6-5 to TRBJ2-5; no reliable D call. The CDR3 consists of 14 residues. V was pared by 2 bases and J by 1 base, with 8 bases between. CDR1 and CDR2 from the germline V gene are MNHEY and SVGAGI. The CDR3 loop is CASSYPGGQETQYF. In DNA, the CDR3 is TGTGCCAGCAGTTACCCCGGCGGCCAAGAGACCCAGTACTTC.

The chain couples TRBV10-3 to TRBJ2-3, with 7 positions matching TRBD1. In germline, CDR1 is ENHRY, CDR2 SYGVKD. Unmatched junction bases numbered 9, after V lost 9 bases and J lost 0 bases. CDR3 size: 15 residues. CDR3 in DNA: TGTGCCATGGGGGACAGACTATCTAGCACAGATACGCAGTATTTT. This gives the protein CAMGDRLSSTDTQYF.

CDR3 nucleotides: TGTGCCTGGAGTACGACAAACTCTGGAAACACCATATATTTT. This sequence encodes CAWSTTNSGNTIYF. The chain recombines TRBV30 with TRBJ1-3; D is undetermined. CDR1 and CDR2 from the germline V gene are GTSNPN and SVGIG (reference sequence). The CDR3 has 14 amino acids. V shed 2 bases and J shed 0 bases, with 8 bases lying between them.

Remarks on this clone: One junction end disagrees with the germline gene, perhaps due to a read error. J is TRBJ1-6 and V is TRBV6-1, with a tentative D call TRBD1 (5 bases). The CDR3 totals 15 residues. The germline V gene has CDR1 MNHNS and CDR2 SASEGT. The CDR3 reads CASSEGGTYNSPLRF. Here the CDR3 DNA reads TGTGCCAGCAGTGAAGGGGGGACTTATAATTCACCCCTCCGCTTT.

This sequence joins TRBV19 and TRBJ2-3; possibly TRBD2 for D (5 bases). From germline, CDR1 is LNHDA and CDR2 SQIVND (reference sequence). This CDR3 has 14 residues. Trimming left V 2 bases short and J 1 base short, with 7 bases between. This CDR3 reads CASSITGGTDTQYF. As DNA, the CDR3 is TGTGCCAGTAGTATAACCGGGGGCACAGATACGCAGTATTTT.

V is TRBV7-2 and J is TRBJ1-1; no clear D. Trimming shortened V by 3 bases and J by 2 bases, and 10 bases separated the two germline ends. The CDR3 covers 14 residues. The V gene's germline CDR1 is SGHTA and CDR2 FQGNSA. CDR3 loop: CASSLSLPNTEAFF. CDR3 DNA sequence: TGTGCCAGCAGCTTGTCTCTCCCTAACACTGAAGCTTTCTTT.

V gene TRBV5-4 combines with J gene TRBJ2-2, with D possibly being TRBD1 (6 bases). In germline, CDR1 is SGHNT, CDR2 YYREEE (reference sequence). There are 14 residues in the CDR3. Trimming stripped 0 bases from V and 6 bases from J, with 9 bases between. CDR3 protein: CASSLGQAAGELFF. The CDR3 region has the DNA TGTGCCAGCAGCTTGGGACAGGCGGCCGGGGAGCTGTTTTTT.

The rearrangement links TRBV9 to TRBJ2-2, with 12 bases aligning to TRBD1. Germline assignment: CDR1 SGDLS and CDR2 YYNGEE. The CDR3 is 20 amino acids. V shed 6 bases and J 2 bases; nucleotides not matched to a gene: 17. The CDR3 DNA reads TGTGCCAGCACCTCAGTCCTGGGACAGGGGGCTGAGGGCAACACCGGGGAGCTGTTTTTT. It yields the protein CASTSVLGQGAEGNTGELFF.

J is TRBJ1-5 and V is TRBV2; a weak D match, TRBD1 (6 bases). V lost 1 base to trimming and J lost 5 bases, with 12 bases between them. This CDR3 has 15 residues. Looked up from germline, CDR1 is SNHLY and CDR2 is FYNNEI. CDR3 DNA: TGTGCCAGCAGTGAAGATGGGACAAATTATCAGCCCCAGCATTTT. Translating gives CASSEDGTNYQPQHF.

The chain recombines TRBV9 with TRBJ1-4, with TRBD1 as a possible D gene (5 bases). This CDR3 region has 15 residues. Deletions cut 3 bases from V and 8 bases from J, with 17 bases between. Germline-derived CDR1 and CDR2 are SGDLS and YYNGEE. CDR3 protein: CASSAPGPHREKLFF. As DNA, the CDR3 is TGTGCCAGCAGCGCCCCCGGGCCCCACAGGGAAAAACTGTTTTTT.

This chain links TRBV19 with TRBJ1-5, with TRBD1 matching 8 bases. The CDR3 loop spans 16 amino acids. J was trimmed by 4 bases and V by 3 bases; bases with no gene match: 8. The germline V gene encodes CDR1 LNHDA and CDR2 SQIVND (reference sequence). CDR3 in amino acids: CASSMRAGGTNQPQHF. The CDR3 DNA sequence: TGTGCCAGTAGTATGCGGGCAGGGGGCACGAATCAGCCCCAGCATTTT.